The source of this TCR beta chain is a study of shared T cell receptors in the human thymus. Measured with immunoSEQ multiplex PCR; TCRdb has only the in-frame clones, and not every one. In the table there are fewer than 700,000 clones, approximately 90% of which are singletons. The same sample was also studied in work on human thymus T cells. From that study: Corrective heart surgery yielded the resections from which the thymus tissue came. Thymic as well as blood repertoires seemed to favor certain V and J genes unevenly.

Sequenced sample: thymocytes. The clonotype originates from a boy less than two years old with a congenital heart defect.

Written as DNA, the CDR3 is TGTGCCAGCAGTGGACATGGTGGAAACACCATATATTTT. Translated: CASSGHGGNTIYF. This chain connects TRBV6-1 to TRBJ1-3; D gene uncertain. Trimming shortened V by 4 bases and J by 3 bases, and 7 bases separated the two germline ends. Germline-derived CDR1 and CDR2 are MNHNS and SASEGT. The CDR3 covers 13 residues.